This TCR beta chain is from a study of cytomegalovirus exposure and HLA in healthy donors (dated by TCRdb to about 2017). Looking at the study overall: A later analysis indicated that the roughly 130 validation repertoires were generated on the platform also employed for the 700 or so repertoires of the first cohort. The aim of the study was to test whether cataloging public T cell receptors could identify signatures of past pathogen exposure. Along with the roughly 670-subject first cohort, a separate validation cohort of roughly 110 different subjects was used. To predict cytomegalovirus infection status, the study brought together high-throughput TCR immunosequencing, statistical association of individual TCRs with disease status, and machine learning. Overall study results and their limits: The authors suggested that the approach could potentially be extended to other disease states and immunological phenotypes. In both the original and validation cohorts, the classifier was reported to diagnose cytomegalovirus status with high specificity and sensitivity. Three of the identified cytomegalovirus-associated TCR beta chains were confirmed in vitro to be specific for cytomegalovirus antigens. A total of roughly 160 TCR beta chains were listed by the study as associated with cytomegalovirus. A later analysis had no HLA typing for the validation cohort, so co-occurrence there was scored across all 110 or so repertoires. While some public TCRs were present in many individuals, most TCR sequences turned up only very rarely across donors. Of the cluster scores, around 95% were above 0 in a later analysis, which found that TCRs clustered in the first cohort also tended to co-occur in the 95 to 150 validation repertoires.

From the cysteine through the phenylalanine, the CDR3 covers 14 amino acids. The retained sequence is limited to the CDR3, 42 bases, with the frame set at the first base. The germline V gene provides CDR1 SGHDT and CDR2 YYEEEE. V and J lose 0 bases and 5 bases, and a span of 11 bases separates them. As regards this clone: Its target antigen remains unknown. No per-base quality is available; no much larger clone lies one base away.

Separate from the roughly 650-subject first cohort, the validation cohort of roughly 130 subjects was the group to which the donors belonged. The library relied on the immunoSEQ multiplex PCR assay. The original methods were these. A statistical classification framework was built for diagnosing cytomegalovirus status from the catalog of TCR beta chain sequences. Here the immuneACCESS table is served through TCRdb, limited to in-frame sequences with V and J called. Missing clones are a known gap in these copies; in checked studies unresolved V genes cover under half, and the rest lacks a known reason. Clone size and the V and J calls come from that table; the DNA yielded D and trimming. Present in this sample are under 150,000 clones, approximately 86% of which were seen just once. Of the sample, around 10% falls within the top ten clones.

The material sequenced was PBMCs. The TCR comes from a man between 18 and 35 years old in good health and CMV-seropositive. The chain joins TRBV5-6 to TRBJ2-5, and perhaps TRBD2 as D gene, on 7 matching bases. The sequenced DNA is TGTGCCAGCAGCTTGGGGGGGGGCCGTGAGACCCAGTACTTC. Translation gives CASSLGGGRETQYF.